One and the same sample provided the 9 T cell receptor beta chains below, sequenced in a study of blood T cells in healthy people across ages. PCR was performed a second time for roughly 7 to 12 cycles using a sample-barcoded 5' primer and a J-beta primer mix. TCRdb called the 5' RACE reads again in MiXCR, with one record for every CDR3 protein. The sample holds 600,000 to 800,000 distinct CDR3 sequences, approximately 52% seen once. Material for sequencing was blood. Receptors originate from a woman older than 75 in good health.

J is TRBJ2-3 and V is TRBV20-1; 7 nucleotides align to TRBD2. J was trimmed by 4 bases and V by 4 bases; bases with no gene match: 2. CDR1 is DFQATT, CDR2 SNEGSKA, per germline (reference sequence). This CDR3 is 12 amino acids long. The CDR3 here is CSAIGRSDTQYF. In DNA, the CDR3 is TGCAGTGCTATCGGGAGGTCAGATACGCAGTATTTT.

The gene calls are TRBV12-3 or TRBV12-4 and TRBJ1-6; D might be TRBD1 (6 bases). The CDR3 has 16 residues. The V end was cut by 6 bases, the J end by 3 bases, with 15 bases between. This CDR3 reads CASSLTGNIYNSPLHF. The CDR3 DNA reads as TGTGCCAGCAGCCTAACAGGGAATATCTATAATTCACCCCTCCACTTT.

In regard to this clonotype: A read error may explain this, as a much larger clone is one base away. The chain joins TRBV20-1 to TRBJ2-7, with unresolved D. Per the germline V gene, CDR1 is DFQATT and CDR2 is SNEGSKA (reference sequence). The CDR3 has 13 residues. The CDR3, as DNA: TGCAGCGGTGCAGTCTCGACCTACTACGAGCAGTACTTC. It specifies CSGAVSTYYEQYF.

V usage is TRBV29-1 and J usage is TRBJ2-7, with TRBD1 matching 9 bases. The CDR3 is 14 amino acids. V trimming: 4 bases; J trimming: 3 bases; junction bases outside the gene matches: 7. CDR1 is SQVTM, CDR2 ANQGSEA, per germline. CDR3 residues: CSVAGTGYNYEQYF. The CDR3 bases are TGCAGCGTTGCCGGGACAGGGTATAACTACGAGCAGTACTTC.

This clonotype was detected only a few times. This could be a read error, since a much larger clone is one nucleotide away. The rearrangement links TRBV24-1 to TRBJ2-7, with D uncertain. The CDR3 runs 13 residues. The V gene's germline CDR1 is KGHDR and CDR2 SFDVKD. CDR3 nucleotide sequence: TGTGCCACCGGTGATCGCCACCTCGGAGAGCAGTACTTC. The encoded protein is CATGDRHLGEQYF.

In its sample, this clonotype was seen once. CDR3 in amino acids: CSVEAFRTGTYEQYF. The CDR3 DNA reads TGCAGCGTTGAAGCCTTTCGGACAGGGACCTACGAGCAGTACTTC. V and J are TRBV29-1 and TRBJ2-7; TRBD1 matches 8 bases. The V gene end was trimmed by 1 base and the J gene end by 2 bases; junction bases not matched to a gene: 7. Germline CDR1 reads SQVTM; CDR2 reads ANQGSEA. This CDR3 has 15 residues.

With respect to this clonotype: It may be a read error: a sequence one base away is much more abundant. The V and J genes are TRBV7-2 and TRBJ2-1, with D perhaps matching TRBD1 or TRBD2 (5 bases each). The J call may be wrong; the DNA end is better matched by TRBJ2-7. From germline, CDR1 is SGHTA and CDR2 FQGNSA. The CDR3 sequence is 13 residues long. The CDR3 protein is CASSSGARDEQYF. The DNA for the CDR3 is TGTGCCAGCAGCTCCGGGGCCCGGGATGAGCAGTACTTC.

This chain uses TRBV27 with TRBJ2-7; D is undetermined. In germline, CDR1 is MNHEY, CDR2 SMNVEV (reference sequence). This CDR3 is built from 12 residues. V was cut by 5 bases and J by 6 bases, with 11 bases left in between. CDR3 loop: CASSGTLGEQYF. As DNA, the CDR3 is TGTGCCAGCAGTGGAACGTTGGGCGAGCAGTACTTC.

V usage is TRBV5-1 and J usage is TRBJ1-2; possible D gene TRBD1, 5 bases. The CDR3 length is 14 residues. Looked up from germline, CDR1 is SGHRS and CDR2 is YFSETQ. Trimming shortened V by 4 bases and J by 1 base, and 11 bases separated the two germline ends. Written as DNA, the CDR3 is TGCGCCAGCAGCCAGGGACCGAGTAACTATGGCTACACCTTC. This sequence encodes CASSQGPSNYGYTF.